The 21 T cell receptor beta chains given below trace back to one sample, sequenced in a study of T cell repertoires in aging, cancer and after chemotherapy (dated by TCRdb to between 2019 and 2020). Genomic DNA extracted from peripheral blood, rather than sorted cells or RNA, was used as the source for amplification of TCR beta rearrangements. Sequencing used an Illumina MiSeq. Using a mixed TRB-A/B primer pool, multiplex touch-down PCR amplified rearranged TRB sequences covering the V, D and J segments. TCRdb ran its own pipeline on the public reads, namely fastp trimming at Q25 and MiXCR clone calling, and kept in-frame beta chains. Each entry is one CDR3 protein sequence, shown with its most common DNA and genes. For this sample there are approximately 1,000 distinct CDR3 sequences; 25% to 30% appear just once. More than 14% of the sample belongs to the ten largest clones. Sequencing used blood. These receptors came from a human donor with a solid tumor.

The chain joins TRBV6-2 or TRBV6-3 to TRBJ1-5; 9 bases agree with TRBD1. The CDR3 is 17 residues long. After removal of 4 bases from V and 2 bases from J, the junction contained 9 bases not matched to a gene. Germline V CDR1 and CDR2: MNHEY, SVGEGT. Here the CDR3 reads CASSFPYRGRGNQPQHF. The DNA of the CDR3 is TGTGCCAGCAGTTTTCCTTACAGGGGGCGAGGCAATCAGCCCCAGCATTTT.

In this sample, this clonotype is large. The chain uses TRBV20-1 and TRBJ1-2; a weak D match, TRBD1 (6 bases). Per the germline V gene, CDR1 is DFQATT and CDR2 is SNEGSKA (reference sequence). There are 14 residues in the CDR3. V dropped 0 bases and J dropped 5 bases, with 13 bases sitting between them. The CDR3 coding sequence is TGCAGTGCTAGAGATCGACAGGTTGATTATGGCTACACCTTC. It specifies CSARDRQVDYGYTF.

The CDR3 bases are TGTGCCAGCAGTTACTCGGGGACAGGGGCAACCACCGGGGAGCTGTTTTTT. This translates into CASSYSGTGATTGELFF. The rearrangement links TRBV6-5 to TRBJ2-2, with 10 positions matching TRBD1. V dropped 0 bases and J dropped 4; count of bases not matched to a gene: 5. The CDR3 is made up of 17 amino acids. Germline lookup yields CDR1 MNHEY and CDR2 SVGAGI.

By share, this clonotype counts as large (0.1 to 1%). The V gene is TRBV7-2, the J gene TRBJ1-3; a weak D match, TRBD1 (6 bases). The CDR3 extends over 16 amino acids. The V end was cut by 2 bases, the J end by 0 bases, with 11 bases between. Germline V CDR1 and CDR2: SGHTA, FQGNSA. CDR3 DNA: TGTGCCAGCAGCTTATTCAGGGGAGGCTCTGGAAACACCATATATTTT. Translation: CASSLFRGGSGNTIYF.

Within the sample, this clonotype is medium-sized. This sequence joins TRBV6-2 or TRBV6-3 and TRBJ2-7, with 9 bases matching TRBD2. Germline V gene lookup returns CDR1 MNHEY and CDR2 SVGEGT. Trimming at V came to 0 bases and at J to 7 bases, leaving 10 bases not matched to a gene. This CDR3 region has 16 residues. The CDR3 is CASSYSGLAGSGEQYF. The CDR3 DNA follows: TGTGCCAGCAGTTACTCAGGGCTAGCGGGGTCTGGTGAGCAGTACTTC.

This clonotype showed up just a few times. This chain links TRBV29-1 with TRBJ1-2; D not certain. Germline lookup yields CDR1 SQVTM and CDR2 ANQGSEA. The V end was cut by 4 bases, the J end by 4 bases, with 13 bases between. This CDR3 contains 13 residues. CDR3: CSVGMDLPYGYTF. For the CDR3, the DNA is TGCAGCGTTGGAATGGATTTGCCCTATGGCTACACCTTC.

For this clonotype: A much larger clone differs from this one at a single base, so this may be a read error. The genes are TRBV5-5 and TRBJ1-2; unclear D gene. V lost 3 bases to trimming and J lost 12 bases, with 15 bases between them. From germline, CDR1 is SGHKS and CDR2 YYEKEE (reference sequence). CDR3 length: 12 residues. CDR3 nucleotides: TGTGCCAGCAGCTCCCCCAATCAGAACCACACCTTC. Translated, it gives CASSSPNQNHTF.

The V and J genes are TRBV11-2 and TRBJ1-1, with 9 bases identical to TRBD1. The CDR3 has 15 residues. Germline-derived CDR1 and CDR2 are SGHAT and FQNNGV. With V trimmed by 6 bases and J by 6 bases, 11 bases remained unmatched. The CDR3 protein is CASRALQGARPEAFF. CDR3 sequence (DNA): TGTGCCAGCAGAGCACTACAGGGGGCTCGACCTGAAGCTTTCTTT. Filled out from reference TRBV11-2 and TRBJ1-1, the complete variable domain reads EAGVAQSPRYKIIEKRQSVAFWCNPISGHATLYWYQQILGQGPKLLIQFQNNGVVDDSQLPKDRFSAERLKGVDSTLKIQPAKLEDSAVYLCASRALQGARPEAFFGQGTRLTVV.

This rearrangement joins TRBV14 to TRBJ1-1; tentative D call: TRBD1 (5 bases). CDR1 is SGHDN and CDR2 is FVKESK in the germline V gene. The CDR3 is made up of 15 amino acids. V was pared by 4 bases and J by 3 bases, with 15 bases between. CDR3: CASSPQGLGDTEAFF. In DNA form, the CDR3 reads TGTGCCAGCAGCCCACAAGGGCTGGGGGACACTGAAGCTTTCTTT.

This clonotype is categorized as medium-sized. The genes are TRBV7-2 and TRBJ1-5; the D is unclear. CDR3 length: 12 amino acids. Trimming left V 3 bases short and J 7 bases short, with 7 bases between. Germline values: CDR1 SGHTA, CDR2 FQGNSA. The CDR3, as DNA: TGTGCCAGCAGCTTCGCGACCCAGCCCCAGCATTTT. Protein: CASSFATQPQHF.

The V call is TRBV7-9, the J call TRBJ2-7; D is uncertain. Germline values: CDR1 SEHNR, CDR2 FQNEAQ (reference sequence). The length of the CDR3 is 14 residues. The DNA of the CDR3 is TGTGTCAGAAGCTTAGGAGTTAAGATCTACGAGCAGTACTTC. It is translated as CVRSLGVKIYEQYF.

This clonotype counts as large. The chain is built from TRBV6-5 and TRBJ2-2, with a possible D match to TRBD2 (5 bases). There are 13 residues in the CDR3. The germline V and J ends were trimmed by 6 bases and 6 bases, with 11 bases remaining between them. Germline V gives CDR1 MNHEY, CDR2 SVGAGI. The DNA of the CDR3 is TGTGCCAGCAGGTCCCTAGCTTCCGGGGAGCTGTTTTTT. Amino acid sequence: CASRSLASGELFF.

The CDR3 sequence is CSATAGLAGSYEQFF. The CDR3 DNA reads TGCAGTGCAACCGCGGGACTAGCGGGATCTTATGAGCAGTTCTTC. The rearrangement uses TRBV20-1 and TRBJ2-1; TRBD2 matches at 13 bases. Germline V lookup: CDR1 DFQATT, CDR2 SNEGSKA (reference sequence). V dropped 6 bases and J dropped 8; count of bases not matched to a gene: 10. The CDR3 sequence is 15 residues long.

Turning to this clonotype: Since a much larger clone is just one base distant, this may be a read error. This sequence joins TRBV12-3 or TRBV12-4 and TRBJ2-7; 8 nucleotides agree with TRBD1. This CDR3 is 13 amino acids long. Trimming cost V 7 bases and J 5 bases; bases outside gene matches: 7. CDR3 in amino acids: CASTQGQANEQYF. The CDR3 nucleotides are TGTGCCAGCACCCAGGGACAGGCCAACGAGCAGTACTTC.

This clonotype was observed a few times. The V call is TRBV20-1, the J call TRBJ1-3; tentative D call: TRBD1 (6 bases). The V end was cut by 0 bases, the J end by 0 bases, with 12 bases between. Per the germline V gene, CDR1 is DFQATT and CDR2 is SNEGSKA (reference sequence). This CDR3 has 16 amino acids. CDR3 region: CSARDSKDSSGNTIYF. DNA of the CDR3: TGCAGTGCTAGAGATTCGAAGGACAGCTCTGGAAACACCATATATTTT.

The gene calls are TRBV13 and TRBJ2-1, with 7 bases lining up with TRBD2. The CDR3 is 16 residues long. Germline CDR1 and CDR2: PRHDT and FYEKMQ (reference sequence). After removal of 6 bases from V and 7 bases from J, the junction contained 15 bases not matched to a gene. CDR3 sequence reads: CASSPAGNGAGNEQFF. As DNA, the CDR3 is TGTGCCAGCAGTCCAGCGGGGAATGGGGCGGGAAATGAGCAGTTCTTC.

This clonotype was picked up a small number of times. V usage is TRBV20-1 and J usage is TRBJ2-4; 8 positions match TRBD2. This CDR3 has 15 residues. Germline assignment: CDR1 DFQATT and CDR2 SNEGSKA (reference sequence). Trimming cost V 0 bases and J 6 bases; bases outside gene matches: 7. Here the CDR3 reads CSARDPSSGRNIQYF. In nucleotides, the CDR3 is TGCAGTGCTAGAGATCCCTCGAGCGGGAGAAACATTCAGTACTTC.

The CDR3 region has the DNA TGTGCCAGCAGTTACTCGTTGCTAGCGGGAGATCGAGACAAGCGGTACTTC. Protein: CASSYSLLAGDRDKRYF. The J gene is TRBJ2-7, the V gene TRBV6-5; 10 bases map to TRBD2. Unmatched junction bases numbered 17, after V lost 0 bases and J lost 12 bases. This CDR3 region has 17 residues. CDR1 MNHEY and CDR2 SVGAGI come from the germline V gene.

The rearrangement links TRBV6-2 or TRBV6-3 to TRBJ1-6, with D possibly matching TRBD1 (6 bases). The germline CDR1 and CDR2 sequences are MNHEY and SVGEGT. The CDR3 consists of 15 residues. Trimming removed 2 bases at V and 2 bases at J, with 7 bases between. The CDR3 DNA reads as TGTGCCAGCAGTTACCGGGACACCTATAATTCACCCCTCCACTTT. It specifies CASSYRDTYNSPLHF.

Relative to its sample, this clonotype is medium-sized (0.01 to 0.1%). The chain carries TRBV7-2 and TRBJ2-2, with 7 bases matching TRBD1. Germline-derived CDR1 and CDR2 are SGHTA and FQGNSA. Trimming took 5 bases from V and 2 from J; bases not matched to a gene: 8. This CDR3 contains 16 residues. This CDR3 is CASSPLTGINTGELFF. DNA for the CDR3: TGTGCCAGCAGCCCGTTGACAGGGATAAACACCGGGGAGCTGTTTTTT.

J is TRBJ2-3 and V is TRBV2; 11 nucleotides agree with TRBD2. Germline-derived CDR1 and CDR2 are SNHLY and FYNNEI. The CDR3 runs to 18 residues. The J segment lost 0 bases and the V segment lost 5 bases, leaving 10 bases of the junction unmatched. The CDR3 sequence is CASSLTGTSGSSTDTQYF. CDR3 DNA: TGTGCCAGCAGTCTTACCGGGACTAGCGGCTCTAGCACAGATACGCAGTATTTT.